This T cell receptor beta chain was identified during a study of neurological immune-mediated disorders. This clonotype was picked up many times. Its antigen is not known. Time point meaning: longitudinal time-point 2. Preparation of the unsorted libraries drew on 2 million PBMCs stored at -80 C. The study's findings and limits: The most TCR clonal expansion was seen in HTLV-1-associated myelopathy, and the least was seen in multiple sclerosis, which fell below healthy controls.

V lost 0 bases to trimming and J lost 0 bases; unmatched junction nucleotides: 8. Germline CDR1 reads LGHNA; CDR2 reads YNFKEQ. The CDR3 is 18 amino acids. Synthesis of cDNA was performed by 5'RACE using 10-nucleotide random UMIs. TCRdb reanalysed the 5' RACE reads using MiXCR and keeps one entry per CDR3 protein. The sample lists about 90,000 distinct CDR3 sequences, around 14% occurring once. Specimen: PBMCs. The chain combines TRBV4-2 with TRBJ2-7; 10 positions agree with TRBD2. The TCR comes from a female donor with HTLV-1-associated myelopathy (HAM/TSP). The CDR3 is CASSQDGSGGPRSYEQYF. CDR3 sequence (DNA): TGTGCCAGCAGCCAAGATGGTAGCGGGGGGCCACGCTCCTACGAGCAGTACTTC.